This entry concerns a single T cell receptor beta chain. Sequencing was performed with immunoSEQ multiplex PCR; in TCRdb, only in-frame clones are kept and a portion is missing. The sample has more than 150,000 clones; 70% to 80% are singletons. The data stem from a study of blood T cell repertoires in COVID-19. Study information: There were acute and convalescent COVID-19 samples, and they came from the United States, Italy and Spain.

This CDR3 is 10 amino acids long. Germline V gene sequence: CDR1 DFQATT, CDR2 SNEGSKA (reference sequence). Trimming pared 0 bases from V and 12 bases from J, leaving 3 bases between. Participants' reported clinical history set cohort assignment. The chain carries TRBV20-1 and TRBJ1-6, with D hard to call. Sequences were obtained from PBMCs or T cells enriched from blood (not recorded which). The receptor was isolated from a woman in her 50s who had recovered from COVID-19. The CDR3 spells CSARDVPLHF. CDR3 coding DNA: TGCAGTGCTAGAGACGTACCCCTCCACTTT.